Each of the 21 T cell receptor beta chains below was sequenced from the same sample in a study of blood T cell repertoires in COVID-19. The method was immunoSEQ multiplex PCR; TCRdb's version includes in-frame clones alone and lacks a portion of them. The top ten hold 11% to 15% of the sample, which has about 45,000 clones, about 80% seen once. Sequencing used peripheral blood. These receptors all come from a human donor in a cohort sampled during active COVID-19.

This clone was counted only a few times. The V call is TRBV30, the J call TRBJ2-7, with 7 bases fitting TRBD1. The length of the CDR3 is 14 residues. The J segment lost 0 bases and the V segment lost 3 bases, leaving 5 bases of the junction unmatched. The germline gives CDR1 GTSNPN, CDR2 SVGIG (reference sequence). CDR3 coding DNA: TGTGCCTGGAGCAGCAGGACAGGCTCCTACGAGCAGTACTTC. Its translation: CAWSSRTGSYEQYF.

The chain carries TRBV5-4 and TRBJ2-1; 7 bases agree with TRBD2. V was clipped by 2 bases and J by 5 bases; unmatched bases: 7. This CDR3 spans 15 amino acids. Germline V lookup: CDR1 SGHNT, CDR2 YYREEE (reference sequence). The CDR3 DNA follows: TGTGCCAGCAGCTTCCCCCGGGAGGCCCACAATGAGCAGTTCTTC. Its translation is CASSFPREAHNEQFF.

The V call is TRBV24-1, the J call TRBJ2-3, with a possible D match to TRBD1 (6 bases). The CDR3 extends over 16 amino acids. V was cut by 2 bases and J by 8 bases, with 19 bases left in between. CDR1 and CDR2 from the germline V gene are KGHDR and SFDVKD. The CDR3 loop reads CATSDSDSLVRGTQYF. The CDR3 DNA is TGTGCCACCAGTGATTCGGACAGCTTAGTCAGGGGTACGCAGTATTTT.

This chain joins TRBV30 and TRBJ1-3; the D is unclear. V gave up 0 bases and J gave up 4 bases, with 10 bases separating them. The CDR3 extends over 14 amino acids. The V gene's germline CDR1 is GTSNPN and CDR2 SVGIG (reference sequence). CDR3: CAWSVERSGNTIYF. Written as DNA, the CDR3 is TGTGCCTGGAGTGTAGAACGGTCCGGAAACACCATATATTTT. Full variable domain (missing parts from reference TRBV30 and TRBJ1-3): SQTIHQWPATLVQPVGSPLSLECTVEGTSNPNLYWYRQAAGRGLQLLFYSVGIGQISSEVPQNLSASRPQDRQFILSSKKLLLSDSGFYLCAWSVERSGNTIYFGEGSWLTVV.

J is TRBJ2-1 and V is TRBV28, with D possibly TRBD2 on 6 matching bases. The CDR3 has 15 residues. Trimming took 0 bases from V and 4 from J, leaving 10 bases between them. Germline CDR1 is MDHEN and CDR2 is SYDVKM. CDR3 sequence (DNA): TGTGCCAGCAGTTTATGGGGAGGCAGATACAATGAGCAGTTCTTC. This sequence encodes CASSLWGGRYNEQFF.

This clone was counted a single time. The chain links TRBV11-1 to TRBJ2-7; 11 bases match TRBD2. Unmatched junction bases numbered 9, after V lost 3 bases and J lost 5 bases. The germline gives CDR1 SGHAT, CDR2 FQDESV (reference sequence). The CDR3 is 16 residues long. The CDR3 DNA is TGTGCCAGCAGCTTCGGAATAGCGGGAGGGGGCAACGAGCAGTACTTC. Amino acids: CASSFGIAGGGNEQYF.

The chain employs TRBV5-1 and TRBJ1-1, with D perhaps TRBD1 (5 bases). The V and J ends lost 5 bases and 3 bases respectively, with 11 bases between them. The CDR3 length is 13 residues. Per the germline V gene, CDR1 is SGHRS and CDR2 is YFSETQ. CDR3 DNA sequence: TGCGCCAGCAGAGGTGGGGCGGACACTGAAGCTTTCTTT. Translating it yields CASRGGADTEAFF.

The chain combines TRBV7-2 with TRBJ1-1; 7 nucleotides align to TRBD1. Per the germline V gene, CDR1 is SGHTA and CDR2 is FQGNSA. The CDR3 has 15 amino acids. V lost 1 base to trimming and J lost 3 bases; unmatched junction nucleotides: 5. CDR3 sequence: CASSLGQGRDTEAFF. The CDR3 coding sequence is TGTGCCAGCAGCTTAGGACAGGGTAGAGACACTGAAGCTTTCTTT.

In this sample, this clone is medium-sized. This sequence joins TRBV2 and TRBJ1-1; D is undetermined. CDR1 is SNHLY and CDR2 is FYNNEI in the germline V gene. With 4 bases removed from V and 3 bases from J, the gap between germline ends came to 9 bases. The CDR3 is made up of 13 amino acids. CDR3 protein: CASSGQRDTEAFF. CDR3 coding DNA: TGTGCCAGCAGTGGGCAGAGGGACACTGAAGCTTTCTTT.

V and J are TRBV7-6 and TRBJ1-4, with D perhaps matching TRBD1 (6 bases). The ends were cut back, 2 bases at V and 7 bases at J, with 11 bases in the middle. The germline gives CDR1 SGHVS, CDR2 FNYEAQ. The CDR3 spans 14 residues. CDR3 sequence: CASSLRDMSEKLFF. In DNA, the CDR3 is TGTGCCAGCAGCTTAAGGGACATGAGTGAAAAACTGTTTTTT.

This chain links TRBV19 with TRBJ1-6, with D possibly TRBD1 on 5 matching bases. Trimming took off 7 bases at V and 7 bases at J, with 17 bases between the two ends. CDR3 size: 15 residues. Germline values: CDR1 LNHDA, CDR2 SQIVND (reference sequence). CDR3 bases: TGTGCCAGTAACCAGGGAATTGGGATAAATTCACCCCTCCACTTT. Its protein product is CASNQGIGINSPLHF.

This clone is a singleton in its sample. The CDR3 loop reads CASSYSASGEGTQYF. The CDR3 DNA follows: TGTGCCAGCAGTTACTCGGCTAGCGGAGAGGGTACCCAGTACTTC. The chain links TRBV6-5 to TRBJ2-5; 7 bases map to TRBD2. The V gene end was trimmed by 0 bases and the J gene end by 8 bases; junction bases not matched to a gene: 9. The CDR3 runs 15 residues. Germline values: CDR1 MNHEY, CDR2 SVGAGI.

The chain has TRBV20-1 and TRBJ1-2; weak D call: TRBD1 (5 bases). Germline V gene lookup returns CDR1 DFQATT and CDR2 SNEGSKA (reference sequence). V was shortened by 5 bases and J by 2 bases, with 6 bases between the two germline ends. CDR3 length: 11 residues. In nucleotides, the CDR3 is TGCAGTGCTCCAGGGAACTATGGCTACACCTTC. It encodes CSAPGNYGYTF.

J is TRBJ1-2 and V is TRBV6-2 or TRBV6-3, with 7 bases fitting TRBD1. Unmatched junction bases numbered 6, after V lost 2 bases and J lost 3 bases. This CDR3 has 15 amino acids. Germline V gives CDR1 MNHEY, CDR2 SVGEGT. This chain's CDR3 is CASSYHDRAYYGYTF. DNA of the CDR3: TGTGCCAGCAGTTACCACGACAGGGCTTACTATGGCTACACCTTC.

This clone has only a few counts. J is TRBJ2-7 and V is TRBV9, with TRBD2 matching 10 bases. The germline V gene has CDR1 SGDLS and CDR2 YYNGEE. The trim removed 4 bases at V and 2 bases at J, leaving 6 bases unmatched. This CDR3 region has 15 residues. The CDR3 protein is CASSPGTSVTYEQYF. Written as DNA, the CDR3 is TGTGCCAGCAGCCCAGGGACTAGCGTCACCTACGAGCAGTACTTC.

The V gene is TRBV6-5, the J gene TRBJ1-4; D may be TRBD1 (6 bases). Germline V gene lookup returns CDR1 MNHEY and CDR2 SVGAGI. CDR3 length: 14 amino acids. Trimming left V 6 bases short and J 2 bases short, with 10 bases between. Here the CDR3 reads CASRRGWTNEKLFF. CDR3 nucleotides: TGTGCCAGCAGAAGGGGGTGGACTAATGAAAAACTGTTTTTT.

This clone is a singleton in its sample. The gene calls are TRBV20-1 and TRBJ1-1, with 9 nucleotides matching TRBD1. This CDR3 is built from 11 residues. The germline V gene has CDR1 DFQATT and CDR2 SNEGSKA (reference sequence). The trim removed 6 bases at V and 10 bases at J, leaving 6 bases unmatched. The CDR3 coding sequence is TGCAGTGCCCGGACAGGGGAAGGAGCTTTCTTT. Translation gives CSARTGEGAFF.

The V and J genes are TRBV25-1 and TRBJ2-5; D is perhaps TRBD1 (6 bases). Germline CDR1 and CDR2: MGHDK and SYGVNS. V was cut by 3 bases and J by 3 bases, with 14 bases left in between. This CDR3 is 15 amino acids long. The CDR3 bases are TGTGCCAGCAGTGATTTAGGGGGAGTGGAAGAGACCCAGTACTTC. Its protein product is CASSDLGGVEETQYF.

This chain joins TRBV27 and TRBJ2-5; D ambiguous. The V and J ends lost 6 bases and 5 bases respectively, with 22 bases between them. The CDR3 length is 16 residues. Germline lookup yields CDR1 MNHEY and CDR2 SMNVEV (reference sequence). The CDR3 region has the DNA TGTGCCAGCAGCCTACTCCCCCCTACGCCTGTGGAGACCCAGTACTTC. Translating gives CASSLLPPTPVETQYF.

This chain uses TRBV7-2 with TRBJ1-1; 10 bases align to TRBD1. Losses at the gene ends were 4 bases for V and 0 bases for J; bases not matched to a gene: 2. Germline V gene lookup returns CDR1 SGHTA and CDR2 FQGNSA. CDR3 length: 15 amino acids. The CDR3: CASSWDRGLNTEAFF. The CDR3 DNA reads TGTGCCAGCAGCTGGGACAGGGGTTTGAACACTGAAGCTTTCTTT.

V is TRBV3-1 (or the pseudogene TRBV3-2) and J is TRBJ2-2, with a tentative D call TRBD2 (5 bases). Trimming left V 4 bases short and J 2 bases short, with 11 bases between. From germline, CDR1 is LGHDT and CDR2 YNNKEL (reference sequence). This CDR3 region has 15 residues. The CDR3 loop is CASSPRTGNTGELFF. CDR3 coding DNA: TGTGCCAGCAGCCCCCGGACGGGAAACACCGGGGAGCTGTTTTTT.